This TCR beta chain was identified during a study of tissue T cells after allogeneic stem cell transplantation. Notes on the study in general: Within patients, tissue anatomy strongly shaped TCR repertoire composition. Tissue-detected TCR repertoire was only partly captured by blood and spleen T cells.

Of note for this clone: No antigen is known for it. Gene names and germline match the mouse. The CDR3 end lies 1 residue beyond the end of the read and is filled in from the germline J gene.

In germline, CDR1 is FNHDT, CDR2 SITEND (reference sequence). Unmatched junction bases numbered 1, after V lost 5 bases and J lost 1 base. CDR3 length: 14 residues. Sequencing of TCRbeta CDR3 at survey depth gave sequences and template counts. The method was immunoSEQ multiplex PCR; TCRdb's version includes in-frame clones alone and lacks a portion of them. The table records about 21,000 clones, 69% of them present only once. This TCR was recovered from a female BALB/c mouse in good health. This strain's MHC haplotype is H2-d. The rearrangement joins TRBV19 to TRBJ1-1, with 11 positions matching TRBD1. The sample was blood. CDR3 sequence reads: CASRDRGRNTEVFF. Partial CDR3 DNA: TGTGCCAGCAGGGACAGGGGGCGAAACACAGAAGTCTTC.